Presented here are 14 T cell receptor beta chains from one specimen sequenced in a study of identical twins. TCRdb itself ran the 5' RACE reads through MiXCR, one entry per CDR3 protein. The repertoire consists of hundreds of thousands of distinct CDR3 sequences, with 21% occurring once and the leading ten covering around 4.5%. This same sample was also part of a study on T cells expressing NK-cell markers.

The sequenced material came from PBMCs. The receptors derive from a woman between 18 and 29 years old in good health.

Many counts were recorded for this clonotype. V is TRBV7-3 and J is TRBJ1-1, with unresolved D. The CDR3 is 15 residues long. The germline V gene has CDR1 SGHTA and CDR2 FQGTGA. V was pared by 2 bases and J by 7 bases, with 17 bases between. This CDR3 reads CASSLVPGSGVEAFF. CDR3 in DNA: TGTGCCAGCAGCTTAGTGCCCGGCTCCGGAGTTGAAGCTTTCTTT.

A few counts support this clonotype. The chain has TRBV20-1 and TRBJ2-5, with D possibly TRBD2 on 6 matching bases. Trimming shortened V by 3 bases and J by 4 bases, and 24 bases separated the two germline ends. Germline V lookup: CDR1 DFQATT, CDR2 SNEGSKA (reference sequence). The CDR3 extends over 17 amino acids. The CDR3 loop is CSARLLSGRGPRETQYF. In DNA form, the CDR3 reads TGCAGTGCTAGGCTACTTAGCGGCCGGGGACCGAGAGAGACCCAGTACTTC.

This clonotype occurred a few times. CDR3 sequence reads: CASSRTTLTNTGELFF. DNA for the CDR3: TGTGCCAGCAGTCGCACCACCCTAACGAACACCGGGGAGCTGTTTTTT. The rearrangement uses TRBV7-2 and TRBJ2-2, with D unclear. V was trimmed by 6 bases and J by 0 bases, leaving 14 bases between them. This CDR3 has 16 amino acids. The V gene's germline CDR1 is SGHTA and CDR2 FQGNSA.

The chain uses TRBV30 and TRBJ2-3; 9 positions match TRBD2. This CDR3 contains 16 residues. Trimming at V came to 4 bases and at J to 6 bases, leaving 14 bases not matched to a gene. The V gene's germline CDR1 is GTSNPN and CDR2 SVGIG (reference sequence). The DNA of the CDR3 is TGTGCCTGGACCGTAGCGGGAGTTTTCGTTGGTGATACGCAGTATTTT. It specifies CAWTVAGVFVGDTQYF.

This clonotype was counted between two and nine times. This sequence joins TRBV7-2 and TRBJ2-1, with a weak D call TRBD1 (6 bases). V dropped 2 bases and J dropped 6 bases, with 17 bases sitting between them. CDR3 length: 16 amino acids. From germline, CDR1 is SGHTA and CDR2 FQGNSA. CDR3: CASSLTPRGSANEQFF. CDR3 DNA sequence: TGTGCCAGCAGCTTAACCCCCAGGGGTTCCGCCAATGAGCAGTTCTTC.

The chain employs TRBV29-1 and TRBJ2-1, with TRBD2 as a possible D gene (5 bases). This CDR3 has 13 amino acids. Deletions cut 4 bases from V and 7 bases from J, with 14 bases between. Germline loops: CDR1 SQVTM, CDR2 ANQGSEA. This CDR3 reads CSVGGSVKNEQFF. The CDR3 DNA follows: TGCAGCGTTGGTGGGAGCGTTAAGAATGAGCAGTTCTTC.

This clonotype showed up many times. The chain has TRBV12-3 or TRBV12-4 and TRBJ2-3; 12 nucleotides line up with TRBD2. The ends lost 1 base at V and 5 bases at J; junction bases unmatched: 4. The CDR3 contains 16 residues. The CDR3 protein is CASSLVPSGGGDTQYF. CDR3 nucleotide sequence: TGTGCCAGCAGTTTAGTTCCTAGCGGGGGGGGAGATACGCAGTATTTT.

This clonotype has just one count. The chain uses TRBV9 and TRBJ2-7; the D gene is possibly TRBD1 (6 bases). V lost 4 bases, J lost 4 bases, and 18 bases lay in between. CDR3 length: 15 amino acids. Germline lookup yields CDR1 SGDLS and CDR2 YYNGEE. The CDR3 DNA sequence: TGTGCCAGCAGCCCGCCGTACCGGGACACATACGAGCAGTACTTC. It encodes CASSPPYRDTYEQYF.

The V call is TRBV5-1, the J call TRBJ2-2, with D possibly being TRBD2 (5 bases). The CDR3 has 15 residues. The ends were cut back, 2 bases at V and 7 bases at J, with 15 bases in the middle. Per the germline V gene, CDR1 is SGHRS and CDR2 is YFSETQ. The CDR3: CASSLSLAVVGELFF. CDR3 coding DNA: TGCGCCAGCAGCTTATCGCTAGCCGTAGTCGGGGAGCTGTTTTTT. The full variable domain, in which reference TRBV5-1 and TRBJ2-2 provide the parts outside the CDR3, is KAGVTQTPRYLIKTRGQQVTLSCSPISGHRSVSWYQQTPGQGLQFLFEYFSETQRNKGNFPGRFSGRQFSNSRSEMNVSTLELGDSALYLCASSLSLAVVGELFFGEGSRLTVL.

This clonotype was recorded a few times. V is TRBV10-3 and J is TRBJ2-7, with D unresolved. There are 11 residues in the CDR3. Trimming stripped 4 bases from V and 6 bases from J, with 7 bases between. CDR1 is ENHRY, CDR2 SYGVKD, per germline. CDR3 DNA sequence: TGTGCCATCAGTGGTGGGGTCGAGCAGTACTTC. Protein product: CAISGGVEQYF.

This chain uses TRBV29-1 with TRBJ1-2; 7 nucleotides align to TRBD1. Germline V gene data show CDR1 as SQVTM and CDR2 as ANQGSEA. This CDR3 is 12 amino acids long. The J segment lost 6 bases and the V segment lost 6 bases, leaving 7 bases of the junction unmatched. As DNA, the CDR3 is TGCAGCGTGGTCAGGGGGAGAGATGGCTACACCTTC. It is translated as CSVVRGRDGYTF.

About this clonotype: The junction and the germline gene differ at one end; a read error may be behind it. This rearrangement joins TRBV5-1 to TRBJ2-6; the D gene is possibly TRBD2 (6 bases). This CDR3 region has 17 residues. Germline V gene lookup returns CDR1 SGHRS and CDR2 YFSETQ. CDR3 coding DNA: TGCGCCAGCACCTTGGACATGGGACTTTCTGGGGCCAACGTCCTGACTTTC. Its protein is CASTLDMGLSGANVLTF.

This clonotype was detected many times. V usage is TRBV4-3 and J usage is TRBJ2-1, with 7 nucleotides matching TRBD2. CDR1 and CDR2 (germline): LGHNA, YSLEER. The CDR3 covers 16 residues. V was clipped by 4 bases and J by 4 bases; unmatched bases: 10. The CDR3 here is CASSPFASGSYNEQFF. CDR3 bases: TGCGCCAGCAGCCCTTTTGCTAGCGGATCGTACAATGAGCAGTTCTTC.

This clonotype was seen a handful of times. This chain joins TRBV20-1 and TRBJ2-1; weak D call: TRBD2 (5 bases). The germline V and J ends were trimmed by 3 bases and 8 bases, with 14 bases remaining between them. The CDR3 is 13 amino acids. From germline, CDR1 is DFQATT and CDR2 SNEGSKA (reference sequence). In DNA form, the CDR3 reads TGCAGTGCTAGGAGGGCACTCTCCGATGAGCAGTTCTTC. It is translated as CSARRALSDEQFF.